Following are 2 T cell receptor beta chains from one sample sequenced in a study of blood T cell repertoires in COVID-19. Profiling relied on immunoSEQ multiplex PCR, and the TCRdb table lists in-frame clones only, not all of them. The sample includes over 350,000 clones, approximately 91% seen only once; the top ten take about 0.9%. Sequenced: PBMCs or T cells enriched from blood (not recorded which). The receptors stem from a woman aged 35 to 49 who had been exposed to COVID-19.

This CDR3 is CASMRLAGFETQYF. The CDR3 bases are TGTGCCAGCATGAGACTAGCGGGATTCGAGACCCAGTACTTC. The genes are TRBV6-5 and TRBJ2-5; the match to TRBD2 covers 11 bases. The length of the CDR3 is 14 residues. Per the germline V gene, CDR1 is MNHEY and CDR2 is SVGAGI. V dropped 7 bases and J dropped 5; count of bases not matched to a gene: 6.

The CDR3 bases are TGCGCCAGCAGCTTTGGGACAGGGTATGGCTACACCTTC. Translated: CASSFGTGYGYTF. The V and J genes are TRBV5-1 and TRBJ1-2, with 9 positions matching TRBD1. The V and J ends lost 2 bases and 5 bases, in that order; junction bases with no gene match: 1. Germline CDR1 SGHRS, CDR2 YFSETQ. The CDR3 consists of 13 residues.